What follows is one TCR beta chain and its context. The clone's antigen remains unknown. The record has no base qualities; no much larger clone is one base away. The data were obtained in a study of shared clonotypes between healthy human individuals (dated by TCRdb to about 2020). Describing the broader study: The cohort comprised a couple of women and a few men aged 18 to 49 years. Between about 0.8 and 9 billion PBMCs per donor were obtained by leukapheresis. Different laboratories and diverse techniques were used to prepare libraries and sequence TCR repertoires, to increase sequencing depth and limit assay-specific biases. Blood TCR repertoires of five healthy adults were deeply sequenced to estimate repertoire size and the extent of clonotype sharing between individuals. Per donor, three plates each were used for CD4 naive and CD4 memory, two for CD8 naive, and one for CD8 memory. The paper's findings and limits, for the study overall: The small number of donors limited the genetic and exposure-history diversity represented. When four donors were compared, the shared fraction of clonotypes was around 4.6% for naive CD4, around 3.6% for naive CD8, roughly 2.5% for memory CD4, and under 0.5% for memory CD8. Sampling was restricted to blood, and TCR repertoires in tissues likely differ from the TCR repertoires found in blood. Pairwise subsampling led to the expectation that sequencing depth would affect the degree of clonotype sharing among donors. Naive subsets generally had larger estimated clonotype richness than memory subsets did. Clonotypes shared by all four sorted-subset donors showed higher generation probabilities than non-shared clonotypes. Rarefaction of sorted-subset datasets indicated incomplete sequencing despite the large sequencing depth.

TCR CDR3 regions were amplified from genomic DNA by multiplex PCR using the deep immunoSEQ assay. Extracted genomic DNA from each cell subset was spread evenly across all wells of several immunoSEQ 96-well plates, with each plate serving as a replicate. For sorted subsets, roughly 200 ng of genomic DNA, equivalent to about 30,000 T cell genomes, went into each replicate PCR. The purified libraries were quantified using a Qubit 3.0 fluorometer, sized with a Bioanalyzer 2100, and then quantified again using the KAPA Library Quantification kit. Every immunoSEQ 96-well plate was sequenced on a dedicated single-read 150-cycle Illumina NextSeq 550 flow cell. From the authors' description of their analysis: Because only junctional sequences without quality scores were contained in the immunoSEQ output, filtering matching that applied to full-length reads could not be performed. Sequences were annotated with PyIR, a Python wrapper for IgBLAST v1.9, using IMGT germline references to assign V/J genes and CDR3. Reads with weak V/J assignments (E-value above 1e-6), missing CDR3, stop codons, out-of-frame junctions, or ambiguous translated residues were removed. V3J clonotypes were defined by identical inferred V gene, J gene, and CDR3 amino acid sequence. Percentage overlap between repertoires was computed as shared unique clonotypes divided by the size of the smaller repertoire. Richness of each repertoire was evaluated using RTK rarefaction, the Chao1 estimator, and Recon v2.1 estimates of unobserved clonotypes. Generation probabilities for all TCRbeta clonotypes obtained by the gDNA method from a handful of donors were computed using OLGA. The source is immuneACCESS, and TCRdb retained only in-frame sequences with V and J called. Part of the clones is not carried over; for the studies checked, unresolved V genes explain less than half of this, and the remainder is unexplained. The V and J calls and the clone size are those of that table, but D and trimming were determined from the DNA. This sample holds roughly 2.6 million clones; roughly nine tenths were observed only once. The top ten clones comprise 0.11% to 0.15% of the sample.

Donors were healthy HIV-negative adults with no recently reported acute infections or vaccinations. Every donor was a Caucasian adult living in Nashville, Tennessee, USA. CD4+ T cells were enriched through magnetic negative selection, after which naive cells were positively selected on CD45RA and the remaining negative fraction served as the memory subset. After blood collection by leukapheresis, PBMCs were isolated using Ficoll-Histopaque density gradient centrifugation and then cryopreserved in the vapor phase of liquid nitrogen. Purity and quantity of every magnetically sorted T cell population were checked by analytical flow cytometry. Genomic DNA was isolated from every sorted fraction and measured by UV absorbance on a Nanodrop 2000c. CDR1 MNHEY and CDR2 SVGAGI are derived from the germline V gene. Trimming at the junction amounts to 0 bases on V and 2 bases on J, and the germline ends lie 8 bases apart. The CDR3 holds 14 amino acids from the cysteine to the phenylalanine. Only CDR3 DNA is held: 42 bases, read in frame from base 1.

Source material: naive CD4+ T cells sorted from blood. According to the study, the label for this sample's cell subset or site signals: CD45RA+ positively selected. The V gene is TRBV6-5 and the J gene is TRBJ2-7; the D gene cannot be named for sure. The receptor comes from a man aged 18 to 29 in good health. CDR3 reads: CASSYSFGTYEQYF. The DNA sequence is as follows: TGTGCCAGCAGTTACTCATTTGGGACCTACGAGCAGTACTTC.